What follows is one T cell receptor beta chain and its context. As yet, its antigen is unknown. These data originate in a study of memory CD4+ T cells and cytomegalovirus serostatus. The CDR3 totals 16 residues. Trimming at V came to 6 bases and at J to 0 bases, leaving 9 bases not matched to a gene. Germline V lookup: CDR1 SGHVS, CDR2 FQNEAQ. Study-wide points: Suggested: most of the CMV-linked TCR signature lies in CD4+ memory cells. About 40% of the roughly 160 known CMV-associated TCRbeta sequences appeared in CD4+ memory.

The method was immunoSEQ multiplex PCR; TCRdb's version includes in-frame clones alone and lacks a portion of them. In the table there are approximately 56,000 clones, around 76% of which are singletons. Single viable CD3+CD4+CD8-CD45RO+ cells were sorted as the memory CD4+ T cells. Donors' CMV status reflects serum IgG against pp150, pp28, p38, p52. CD4+ T cells were isolated by positive magnetic selection. This TCR derives from an adult in good health and CMV-seronegative. The V call is TRBV7-8, the J call TRBJ2-3; 7 nucleotides align to TRBD2. The sample comprised memory CD4+ T cells from blood. The CDR3 here is CASSYSSGHSTDTQYF. CDR3 nucleotides: TGTGCCAGCAGTTACTCTAGCGGTCATAGCACAGATACGCAGTATTTT.